This T cell receptor beta chain was identified during a study of shared T cell receptors in the human thymus. Losses at the gene ends were 5 bases for V and 2 bases for J; bases not matched to a gene: 11. Germline V gene sequence: CDR1 MDHEN, CDR2 SYDVKM. The CDR3 loop spans 17 amino acids. Generated by immunoSEQ multiplex PCR, the TCRdb table keeps only in-frame clones and is missing some. The sample lists hundreds of thousands of clones; 70% to 90% were seen once. The same sample was also studied in work on human thymus T cells. That study reports: Donation came from healthy Finnish infants having corrective surgery for congenital heart defects. Corrective cardiac operations yielded the resected thymus tissue. Related studies noted strongly shared thymic repertoires across unrelated people.

This TCR was sampled from a girl under three years old with a congenital heart defect. The gene calls are TRBV28 and TRBJ2-3, with 9 nucleotides matching TRBD1. Input material: thymocytes. The DNA of the CDR3 is TGTGCCAGCAGTGGACCCCGGACAGGGGACCCCACAGATACGCAGTATTTT. Protein product: CASSGPRTGDPTDTQYF.